Shown below are 7 T cell receptor beta chains from a single sample sequenced in a study of CD8 T cells in ankylosing spondylitis. Each CDR3 protein is one row after TCRdb ran MiXCR on the 5' RACE reads. The sample lists 250,000 or so distinct CDR3 sequences, roughly a quarter seen once, with around 0.64% in the top ten. The specimen was blood, either unsorted or a sorted T cell fraction (not recorded which). These receptors were taken from a male donor with ankylosing spondylitis or in good health (not recorded which).

The sample holds a few counts of this clonotype. This rearrangement joins TRBV7-8 to TRBJ2-1, with 9 bases matching TRBD2. With V trimmed by 5 bases and J by 4 bases, 12 bases remained unmatched. This CDR3 has 17 amino acids. Germline lookup yields CDR1 SGHVS and CDR2 FQNEAQ. The CDR3 here is CASSPLSLAGSYNEQFF. The CDR3 DNA reads as TGTGCCAGCAGCCCCCTGTCCCTAGCGGGGAGTTACAATGAGCAGTTCTTC.

This chain uses TRBV20-1 with TRBJ2-1; 7 bases line up with TRBD1. With V trimmed by 0 bases and J by 2 bases, 4 bases remained unmatched. CDR1 and CDR2 (germline): DFQATT, SNEGSKA (reference sequence). The CDR3 contains 15 residues. The CDR3 spells CSARDGQDPYNEQFF. As DNA, the CDR3 is TGCAGTGCTAGAGATGGACAGGATCCCTACAATGAGCAGTTCTTC.

The rearrangement joins TRBV24-1 to TRBJ2-3; D gene unclear. The CDR3 spans 15 residues. Trimming stripped 4 bases from V and 3 bases from J, with 13 bases between. In germline, CDR1 is KGHDR, CDR2 SFDVKD. CDR3 sequence reads: CATSEAKGSTDTQYF. In DNA form, the CDR3 reads TGTGCCACCAGTGAGGCGAAGGGTAGTACAGATACGCAGTATTTT.

For this clonotype: Being one base from a much bigger clone, this may be a read error. The rearrangement uses TRBV6-6 and TRBJ2-1; 10 bases line up with TRBD1. CDR3 size: 13 residues. V was clipped by 4 bases and J by 9 bases; unmatched bases: 3. CDR1 is MNHNY, CDR2 SVGAGI, per germline (reference sequence). Written as DNA, the CDR3 is TGTGCCAGCAGTTGGGGACAGGGGTGTGAGCAGTTCTTC. Encoded protein: CASSWGQGCEQFF.

This clonotype was seen more than once but under ten times. The chain has TRBV7-2 and TRBJ2-5; 7 bases agree with TRBD1. Germline V gives CDR1 SGHTA, CDR2 FQGNSA. Trimming at V came to 5 bases and at J to 4 bases, leaving 4 bases not matched to a gene. The CDR3 is made up of 13 amino acids. CDR3 nucleotides: TGTGCCAGCAGCCGCGACAGGGTAGAGACCCAGTACTTC. Translation: CASSRDRVETQYF. Based on the CDR3 plus reference TRBV7-2 and TRBJ2-5, the full variable domain is GAGVSQSPSNKVTEKGKDVELRCDPISGHTALYWYRQSLGQGLEFLIYFQGNSAPDKSGLPSDRFSAERTGGSVSTLTIQRTQQEDSAVYLCASSRDRVETQYFGPGTRLLVL.

This clonotype was seen only once. The chain links TRBV28 to TRBJ2-7, with D unclear. This CDR3 is 13 amino acids long. V shed 6 bases and J shed 0 bases, with 9 bases lying between them. Germline CDR1 reads MDHEN; CDR2 reads SYDVKM. The CDR3 region is CASSPEYSYEQYF. DNA for the CDR3: TGTGCCAGCAGCCCCGAGTACTCCTACGAGCAGTACTTC.

This clonotype was found many times. The V call is TRBV20-1, the J call TRBJ2-7; 10 nucleotides match TRBD2. CDR1 and CDR2 (germline): DFQATT, SNEGSKA (reference sequence). With 4 bases clipped from V and 1 base from J, the junction kept 4 bases outside the gene matches. CDR3 length: 14 amino acids. The CDR3 DNA follows: TGCAGTGCTACCCCGACTAGCGGGTCCTACGAGCAGTACTTC. This gives the protein CSATPTSGSYEQYF.